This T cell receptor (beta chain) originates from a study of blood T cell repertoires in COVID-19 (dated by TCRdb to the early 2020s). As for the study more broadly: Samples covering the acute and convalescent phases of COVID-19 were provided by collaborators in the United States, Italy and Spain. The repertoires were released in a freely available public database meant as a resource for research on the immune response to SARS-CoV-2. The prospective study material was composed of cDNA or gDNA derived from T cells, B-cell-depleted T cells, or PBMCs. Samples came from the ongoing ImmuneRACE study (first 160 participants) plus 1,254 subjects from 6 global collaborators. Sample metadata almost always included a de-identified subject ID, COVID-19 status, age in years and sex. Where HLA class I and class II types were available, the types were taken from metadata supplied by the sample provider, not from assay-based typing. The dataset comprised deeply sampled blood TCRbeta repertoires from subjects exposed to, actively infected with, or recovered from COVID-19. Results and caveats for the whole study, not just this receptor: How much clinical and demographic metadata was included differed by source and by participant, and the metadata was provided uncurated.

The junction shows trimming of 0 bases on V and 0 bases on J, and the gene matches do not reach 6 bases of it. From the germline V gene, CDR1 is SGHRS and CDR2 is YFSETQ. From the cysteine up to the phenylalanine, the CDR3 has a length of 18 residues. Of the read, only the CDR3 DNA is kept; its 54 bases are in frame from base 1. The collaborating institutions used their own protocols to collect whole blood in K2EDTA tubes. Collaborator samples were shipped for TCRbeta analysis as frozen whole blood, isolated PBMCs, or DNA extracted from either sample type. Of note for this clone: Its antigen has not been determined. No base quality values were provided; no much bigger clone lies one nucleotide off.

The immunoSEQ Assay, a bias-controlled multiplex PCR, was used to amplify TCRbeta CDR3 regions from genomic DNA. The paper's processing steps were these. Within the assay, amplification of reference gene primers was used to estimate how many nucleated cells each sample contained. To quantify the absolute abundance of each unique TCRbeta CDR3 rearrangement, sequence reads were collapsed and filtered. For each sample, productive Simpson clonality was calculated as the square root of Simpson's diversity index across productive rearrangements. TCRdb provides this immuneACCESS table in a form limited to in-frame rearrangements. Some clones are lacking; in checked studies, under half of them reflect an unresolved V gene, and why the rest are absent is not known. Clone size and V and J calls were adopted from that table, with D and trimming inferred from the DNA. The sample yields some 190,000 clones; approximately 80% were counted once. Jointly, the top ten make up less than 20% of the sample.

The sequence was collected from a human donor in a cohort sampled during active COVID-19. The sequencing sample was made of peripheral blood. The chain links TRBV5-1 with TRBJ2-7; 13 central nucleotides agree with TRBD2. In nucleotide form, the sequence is TGCGCCAGCAGCTTGGGGGGACTAGCGGGGTCAAGCTCCTACGAGCAGTACTTC. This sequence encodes CASSLGGLAGSSSYEQYF.